This TCR beta chain is from a study of blood T cell repertoires in COVID-19 (dated by TCRdb to 2018 to 2021). About the full investigation: Samples covering the acute and convalescent phases of COVID-19 were provided by collaborators in the United States, Italy and Spain. Deeply sampled blood TCRbeta repertoires from subjects exposed to, actively infected with, or recovered from COVID-19 were included in the dataset. Where HLA class I and class II types were available, the types were taken from metadata supplied by the sample provider, not from assay-based typing. A de-identified subject ID, COVID-19 status, age in years and sex were almost always included in the sample metadata. The material from the prospective study consisted of cDNA or gDNA derived from T cells, B-cell-depleted T cells, or PBMCs. Samples came from the ongoing ImmuneRACE study (first 160 participants) plus 1,254 subjects from 6 global collaborators. The repertoires were released in a freely available public database meant as a resource for research on the immune response to SARS-CoV-2. What the work shows at the level of the full study, not this receptor alone: The quantity of clinical and demographic metadata differed by source and by participant and was supplied without curation.

The immunoSEQ Assay, a bias-controlled multiplex PCR, was used to amplify TCRbeta CDR3 regions from genomic DNA. The published analysis was carried out like this. Within the assay, amplification of reference gene primers was used to estimate how many nucleated cells each sample contained. To quantify the absolute abundance of each unique TCRbeta CDR3 rearrangement, sequence reads were collapsed and filtered. For each sample, productive Simpson clonality was calculated as the square root of Simpson's diversity index over productive rearrangements. This immuneACCESS table, as held by TCRdb, lists in-frame sequences with V and J called but not all clones. Of the missing ones, under half trace to an unresolved V gene in checked studies; the others have no known cause. V and J calls and clone size are given by that table; D and trimming were obtained from the DNA. Here the sample has under 250,000 clones; around nine tenths occur a single time. The ten biggest clones cover less than 3.5% of the sample.

The germline V gene encodes CDR1 LGHDT and CDR2 YNNKEL (reference sequence). Inclusive of the bounding cysteine and phenylalanine, the CDR3 is 14 residues long. Only the CDR3 region is kept as DNA, spanning 42 bases read in frame from base 1. Trimming costs V 3 bases and J 3 bases, and their ends lie 8 bases apart. Collaborating institutions collected whole blood in K2EDTA tubes following their own protocols. For TCRbeta analysis, collaborator samples were shipped as frozen whole blood, as isolated PBMCs, or as DNA extracted from either sample type. On this clone itself: Which antigen it targets is not known. Nothing much larger sits one base from this clone, and base qualities are not available.

The receptor was derived from a woman between 55 and 75 years old with acute or convalescent COVID-19. Rearrangement joined TRBV3-1 (or the pseudogene TRBV3-2) to TRBJ1-4, with TRBD1 as a weak D call on 6 bases. The sequenced material came from peripheral blood. CDR3 loop: CASSHRTANEKLFF. The DNA sequence is TGTGCCAGCAGCCATAGGACAGCTAATGAAAAACTGTTTTTT.